These T cell receptor beta chains were read from a single sample in a study of CXCR3-negative and CXCR3-positive naive CD8 T cells. For each CDR3 protein, TCRdb gives one entry from its re-call of the 5' RACE reads, without DNA. The listing records about 63,000 distinct CDR3 sequences. The sample consisted of naive CXCR3+ CD8+ T cells from blood. The source of these receptors is a human donor in good health. Some clones in this sample may be carry-over from other donors' samples. CDR3s include the opening cysteine and the closing phenylalanine or tryptophan. Each record gives: J gene, V gene, CDR3 protein.

j_gene: TRBJ2-5; v_gene: TRBV7-9; CDR3aa: CASSSGSGGNQETQYF
j_gene: TRBJ2-7; v_gene: TRBV19; CDR3aa: CASRDPYEQYF
j_gene: TRBJ2-1; v_gene: TRBV20-1; CDR3aa: CSAQGTSGGITYNEQFF
j_gene: TRBJ1-6; v_gene: TRBV10-3; CDR3aa: CAISESRARNSPLHF
j_gene: TRBJ2-1; v_gene: TRBV5-1; CDR3aa: CASSPSTGGFSYNEQFF
j_gene: TRBJ1-6; v_gene: TRBV7-9; CDR3aa: CASSLAPGLNSPLHF
j_gene: TRBJ1-1; v_gene: TRBV5-1; CDR3aa: CASSLESTEAFF
j_gene: TRBJ2-1; v_gene: TRBV7-6; CDR3aa: CASSLLTGVNEQFF
j_gene: TRBJ2-7; v_gene: TRBV23-1; CDR3aa: CASTHTGFEQYF
j_gene: TRBJ2-1; v_gene: TRBV11-2; CDR3aa: CASSLPGGSNNEQFF
j_gene: TRBJ2-7; v_gene: TRBV4-1; CDR3aa: CVSSQGWGSEQYF
j_gene: TRBJ2-1; v_gene: TRBV29-1; CDR3aa: CSVEVVGLADNEQFF
j_gene: TRBJ2-7; v_gene: TRBV7-2; CDR3aa: CASSAPGLAGGEQYF
j_gene: TRBJ2-1; v_gene: TRBV12-3/TRBV12-4; CDR3aa: CASSFSQINEQFF
j_gene: TRBJ2-7; v_gene: TRBV7-8; CDR3aa: CASNHGPTSQAGDEQYF
j_gene: TRBJ1-1; v_gene: TRBV20-1; CDR3aa: CSAREVRDTEAFF
j_gene: TRBJ2-5; v_gene: TRBV12-3/TRBV12-4; CDR3aa: CASSLAGAETQYF
j_gene: TRBJ2-1; v_gene: TRBV29-1; CDR3aa: CSVVPRPLYNEQFF
j_gene: TRBJ2-7; v_gene: TRBV7-2; CDR3aa: CASSLVVGAEYSYEQYF
j_gene: TRBJ2-2; v_gene: TRBV29-1; CDR3aa: CSVEGLAGGPAGELFF
j_gene: TRBJ2-3; v_gene: TRBV6-5; CDR3aa: CASSYSGLAGGPGTDTQYF
j_gene: TRBJ2-7; v_gene: TRBV7-9; CDR3aa: CASSSMDRGIYEQYF
j_gene: TRBJ2-7; v_gene: TRBV29-1; CDR3aa: CSVVVGSEQYF
j_gene: TRBJ1-2; v_gene: TRBV20-1; CDR3aa: CSARDMKDGYTF
j_gene: TRBJ2-1; v_gene: TRBV27; CDR3aa: CASSSDPTERSYNEQFF
j_gene: TRBJ2-2; v_gene: TRBV29-1; CDR3aa: CSAATPAANTGELFF
j_gene: TRBJ2-1; v_gene: TRBV20-1; CDR3aa: CSARDTGDNEQFF
j_gene: TRBJ2-7; v_gene: TRBV6-5; CDR3aa: CASSYATGSYEQYF
j_gene: TRBJ2-5; v_gene: TRBV29-1; CDR3aa: CSLLVGLAGGPLLETQYF
j_gene: TRBJ2-7; v_gene: TRBV7-9; CDR3aa: CATRTGAGYEQYF
j_gene: TRBJ2-1; v_gene: TRBV6-2/TRBV6-3; CDR3aa: CASDTLGTSPRGYNEQFF
j_gene: TRBJ1-4; v_gene: TRBV4-2; CDR3aa: CASSRGSNNEKLFF
j_gene: TRBJ2-2; v_gene: TRBV29-1; CDR3aa: CSVPTANTGELFF
j_gene: TRBJ2-1; v_gene: TRBV20-1; CDR3aa: CSARDGAGGPYNEQFF
j_gene: TRBJ1-2; v_gene: TRBV29-1; CDR3aa: CSVSTGNYGYTF
j_gene: TRBJ1-5; v_gene: TRBV7-9; CDR3aa: CASSSETVYHQPQHF
j_gene: TRBJ1-2; v_gene: TRBV10-2; CDR3aa: CASSAQGYYGYTF
j_gene: TRBJ2-3; v_gene: TRBV27; CDR3aa: CASSLDGTDTQYF
j_gene: TRBJ2-2; v_gene: TRBV29-1; CDR3aa: CSVEVGGNTGELFF
j_gene: TRBJ2-1; v_gene: TRBV3-1; CDR3aa: CASSQWAEGSSGRAYEQFF
j_gene: TRBJ1-1; v_gene: TRBV3-1; CDR3aa: CASSQASRGYTEAFF
j_gene: TRBJ2-1; v_gene: TRBV29-1; CDR3aa: CSVPIGVYNEQFF